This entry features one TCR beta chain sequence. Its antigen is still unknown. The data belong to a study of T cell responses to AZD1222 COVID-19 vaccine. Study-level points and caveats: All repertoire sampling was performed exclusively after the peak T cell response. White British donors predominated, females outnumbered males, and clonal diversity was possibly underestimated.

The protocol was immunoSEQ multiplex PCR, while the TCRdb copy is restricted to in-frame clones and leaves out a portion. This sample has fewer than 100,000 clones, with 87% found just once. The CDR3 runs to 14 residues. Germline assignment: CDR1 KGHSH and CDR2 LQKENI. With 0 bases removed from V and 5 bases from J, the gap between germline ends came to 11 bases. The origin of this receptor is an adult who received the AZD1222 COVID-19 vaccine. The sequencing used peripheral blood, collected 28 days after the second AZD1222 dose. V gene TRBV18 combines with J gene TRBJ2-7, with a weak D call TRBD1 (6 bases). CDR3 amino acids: CASSPPGGIDEQYF. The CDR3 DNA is TGTGCCAGCTCACCACCAGGGGGAATCGACGAGCAGTACTTC.